Each of the 5 T cell receptor beta chains below was sequenced from the same sample in a study of shared clonotypes between healthy human individuals. Profiling relied on immunoSEQ multiplex PCR, and the TCRdb table lists in-frame clones only, not all of them. The sample holds about 680,000 clones; 92% are singletons and the top ten take 20% to 25%. Terminally differentiated effector memory CD45RA+ cells were excluded by CCR7 positive selection of CD45RO-negative cells. Specimen: naive CD8+ T cells sorted from blood. The receptors here all came from a man aged 25 to 40 in good health.

V usage is TRBV30 and J usage is TRBJ1-4; TRBD1 matches 7 bases. After removal of 4 bases from V and 8 bases from J, the junction contained 7 bases not matched to a gene. Germline CDR1 is GTSNPN and CDR2 is SVGIG (reference sequence). This CDR3 has 13 residues. CDR3 sequence: CAWTYRGREKLFF. The CDR3 DNA reads TGTGCCTGGACCTACAGGGGAAGAGAAAAACTGTTTTTT.

This clone was counted once. This sequence joins TRBV15 and TRBJ2-5; tentative D call: TRBD2 (7 bases). The CDR3 loop spans 17 amino acids. Trimming stripped 3 bases from V and 2 bases from J, with 19 bases between. Germline CDR1 reads LNHNV; CDR2 reads YYDKDF (reference sequence). This chain's CDR3 is CATSSWGGAALQETQYF. CDR3 bases: TGTGCCACCAGCAGCTGGGGGGGGGCGGCCTTACAAGAGACCCAGTACTTC.

This clone was recorded a few times. This chain joins TRBV11-2 and TRBJ2-5, with a weak D call TRBD2 (6 bases). The germline V gene encodes CDR1 SGHAT and CDR2 FQNNGV. This CDR3 has 15 residues. Trimming stripped 6 bases from V and 1 base from J, with 15 bases between. The CDR3 sequence is CASRPATSFQETQYF. CDR3 DNA sequence: TGTGCCAGCAGGCCAGCGACTAGTTTCCAAGAGACCCAGTACTTC.

The V gene is TRBV7-9, the J gene TRBJ2-5, with TRBD2 matching 8 bases. V lost 3 bases and J lost 4; bases outside the gene matches: 4. Germline assignment: CDR1 SEHNR and CDR2 FQNEAQ (reference sequence). The CDR3 loop spans 14 amino acids. The CDR3 DNA reads TGTGCCAGCAGCTTCGGAGCGGGAGTAGAGACCCAGTACTTC. Residues: CASSFGAGVETQYF.

The V gene is TRBV2, the J gene TRBJ1-5; no reliable D call. This CDR3 has 14 residues. Germline CDR1 SNHLY, CDR2 FYNNEI. The ends were cut back, 9 bases at V and 2 bases at J, with 14 bases in the middle. CDR3 in amino acids: CASQQRAGNQPQHF. CDR3 nucleotide sequence: TGTGCCAGTCAGCAGCGAGCCGGCAATCAGCCCCAGCATTTT. The complete variable domain, with remaining parts taken from reference TRBV2 and TRBJ1-5, reads EPEVTQTPSHQVTQMGQEVILRCVPISNHLYFYWYRQILGQKVEFLVSFYNNEISEKSEIFDDQFSVERPDGSNFTLKIRSTKLEDSAMYFCASQQRAGNQPQHFGDGTRLSIL.